The 29 T cell receptor beta chains listed next were all sequenced from one sample in a study of blood T cell repertoires in COVID-19. Using immunoSEQ multiplex PCR, the repertoire was profiled, and TCRdb retains in-frame clones only, with some absent. The repertoire holds around 250,000 clones, with approximately 88% as singletons. The source material was PBMCs or T cells enriched from blood (not recorded which). The receptors originated from a woman between 40 and 55 years old who had been exposed to COVID-19.

The V and J genes are TRBV24-1 and TRBJ2-4; 8 bases map to TRBD2. CDR3 length: 14 residues. The germline gives CDR1 KGHDR, CDR2 SFDVKD. V dropped 9 bases and J dropped 7; count of bases not matched to a gene: 10. The chain's CDR3 is CATRGERESNIQYF. The CDR3 region has the DNA TGTGCCACCCGCGGGGAGCGGGAGTCGAACATTCAGTACTTC.

This clone was seen more than once but under ten times. V is TRBV30 and J is TRBJ1-6; D unresolved. The germline V gene encodes CDR1 GTSNPN and CDR2 SVGIG (reference sequence). V gave up 3 bases and J gave up 1 base, with 10 bases separating them. The CDR3 loop spans 15 amino acids. Written as DNA, the CDR3 is TGTGCCTGGAGCCTCCTCGGGTCCTATAATTCACCCCTCCACTTT. This codes for CAWSLLGSYNSPLHF. The variable domain in full, completed from reference TRBV30 and TRBJ1-6, reads SQTIHQWPATLVQPVGSPLSLECTVEGTSNPNLYWYRQAAGRGLQLLFYSVGIGQISSEVPQNLSASRPQDRQFILSSKKLLLSDSGFYLCAWSLLGSYNSPLHFGNGTRLTVT.

V gene TRBV28 combines with J gene TRBJ1-2; the match to TRBD1 covers 9 bases. V shed 3 bases and J 6 bases; nucleotides not matched to a gene: 5. The CDR3 sequence is 14 residues long. Germline CDR1 MDHEN, CDR2 SYDVKM. The CDR3 DNA reads TGTGCCAGCAGTTTCCGGACAGGGGATAATGGCTACACCTTC. Translated: CASSFRTGDNGYTF.

The chain uses TRBV28 and TRBJ1-1; no reliable D call. The CDR3 has 13 amino acids. The germline CDR1 and CDR2 sequences are MDHEN and SYDVKM. The V and J ends lost 10 bases and 0 bases respectively, with 12 bases between them. In DNA, the CDR3 is TGTGCCATCCGGAGCGGGGTGAACACTGAAGCTTTCTTT. Translated: CAIRSGVNTEAFF.

This clone was observed once. The V gene is TRBV6-1, the J gene TRBJ1-2, with 7 bases fitting TRBD1. V gave up 1 base and J gave up 4 bases; unmatched junction bases: 12. This CDR3 contains 17 residues. Germline V gene data show CDR1 as MNHNS and CDR2 as SASEGT. The CDR3 region is CASSEVWGTAGSYGYTF. The CDR3, as DNA: TGTGCCAGCAGTGAAGTTTGGGGGACAGCCGGCTCCTATGGCTACACCTTC.

The chain carries TRBV4-1 and TRBJ1-6; tentative D call: TRBD1 (6 bases). Deletions cut 9 bases from V and 5 bases from J, with 14 bases between. The CDR3 loop spans 14 amino acids. CDR1 and CDR2 from the germline V gene are MGHRA and YSYEKL. CDR3 DNA: TGCGCCAGTAGGGACGACAGGAATAATTCACCCCTCCACTTT. This sequence encodes CASRDDRNNSPLHF.

The rearrangement links TRBV5-1 to TRBJ1-1; unclear D gene. Between the trimmed V and J ends, which lost 0 bases and 1 base, there was a span of 4 bases. This CDR3 contains 13 residues. In germline, CDR1 is SGHRS, CDR2 YFSETQ. The CDR3 DNA reads as TGCGCCAGCAGCTTGGGGAGGAACACTGAAGCTTTCTTT. This translates into CASSLGRNTEAFF.

This chain uses TRBV6-5 with TRBJ1-2; 9 positions agree with TRBD1. V was clipped by 5 bases and J by 5 bases; unmatched bases: 6. Germline CDR1 and CDR2: MNHEY and SVGAGI. This CDR3 comprises 14 residues. This chain's CDR3 is CASSPGQGDYGYTF. CDR3 coding DNA: TGTGCCAGCAGTCCGGGACAGGGAGATTATGGCTACACCTTC.

The chain is built from TRBV5-4 and TRBJ2-5; 7 bases line up with TRBD1. CDR1 and CDR2 from the germline V gene are SGHNT and YYREEE (reference sequence). The CDR3 has 17 residues. Trimming at V came to 4 bases and at J to 1 base, leaving 13 bases not matched to a gene. DNA of the CDR3: TGTGCCAGCAGCCAGGGACCGGGACAGCTTATCCAAGAGACCCAGTACTTC. Translation: CASSQGPGQLIQETQYF.

This chain joins TRBV19 and TRBJ1-6; D perhaps matches TRBD1 (5 bases). The germline CDR1 and CDR2 sequences are LNHDA and SQIVND (reference sequence). The V and J ends lost 7 bases and 6 bases respectively, with 16 bases between them. This CDR3 comprises 15 residues. The CDR3 protein is CASIPTANSNSPLHF. DNA of the CDR3: TGTGCCAGTATTCCGACAGCTAACTCTAATTCACCCCTCCACTTT.

The chain combines TRBV18 with TRBJ2-6; no definite D call. This CDR3 comprises 15 residues. Germline CDR1 and CDR2: KGHSH and LQKENI. The germline V and J ends were trimmed by 3 bases and 2 bases, with 8 bases remaining between them. DNA for the CDR3: TGTGCCAGCTCACCGGGCCGTACTGGGGCCAACGTCCTGACTTTC. This gives the protein CASSPGRTGANVLTF.

The chain couples TRBV19 to TRBJ1-1, with no clear D. Germline loops: CDR1 LNHDA, CDR2 SQIVND (reference sequence). The V end lost 3 bases, the J end lost 0 bases, and 11 bases lay between the germline ends. The CDR3 loop spans 15 amino acids. This chain's CDR3 is CASSMRRPLNTEAFF. CDR3 DNA: TGTGCCAGTAGTATGAGGCGGCCCTTGAACACTGAAGCTTTCTTT.

In its sample, this clone was seen once. The CDR3 DNA sequence: TGTGCCAGCGGGGCGGCAGGGGGTTACGAGCAGTACGTC. Translation: CASGAAGGYEQYV. The chain joins TRBV2 to TRBJ2-7; 7 bases are a match to TRBD1. V lost 8 bases and J lost 4; bases outside the gene matches: 8. The CDR3 runs to 13 residues. Germline CDR1 SNHLY, CDR2 FYNNEI.

The CDR3 bases are TGTGCCAGCAGCTACAGGGGGCGAAGGAGCTCCTACAATGAGCAGTTCTTC. Translating gives CASSYRGRRSSYNEQFF. The chain combines TRBV13 with TRBJ2-1, with TRBD1 matching 9 bases. Germline CDR1 is PRHDT and CDR2 is FYEKMQ (reference sequence). CDR3 length: 17 amino acids. Trimming at V came to 4 bases and at J to 0 bases, leaving 7 bases not matched to a gene.

The CDR3 spells CASSPRGLTEAFF. The CDR3 DNA reads as TGTGCCAGCAGCCCAAGGGGTCTTACTGAAGCTTTCTTT. The J gene is TRBJ1-1, the V gene TRBV11-3; D might be TRBD1 (5 bases). The CDR3 sequence is 13 residues long. Trimming shortened V by 5 bases and J by 5 bases, and 12 bases separated the two germline ends. CDR1 is SGHNT and CDR2 is YENEEA in the germline V gene.

This chain links TRBV19 with TRBJ1-6, with TRBD1 identical over 10 bases. Per the germline V gene, CDR1 is LNHDA and CDR2 is SQIVND (reference sequence). The V segment lost 1 base and the J segment 9 bases; nucleotides outside the gene matches: 6. The CDR3 loop spans 16 amino acids. CDR3 protein: CASSIVLGTGASPLHF. The CDR3 nucleotides read TGTGCCAGTAGTATAGTCTTGGGGACAGGGGCTTCACCCCTCCACTTT.

This clone came up once. The chain has TRBV19 and TRBJ1-1; a weak D match, TRBD1 (6 bases). V lost 4 bases and J 0 bases, leaving 15 bases between the germline ends. The germline V gene encodes CDR1 LNHDA and CDR2 SQIVND (reference sequence). CDR3 length: 16 residues. The CDR3, as DNA: TGTGCCAGTAGTACCCCCGACAGGAGGATGAACACTGAAGCTTTCTTT. It encodes CASSTPDRRMNTEAFF.

The rearrangement joins TRBV24-1 to TRBJ2-3, with 10 nucleotides matching TRBD2. The CDR3 contains 18 residues. V shed 1 base, J shed 0 bases, and the junction held 6 bases outside the gene matches. Per the germline V gene, CDR1 is KGHDR and CDR2 is SFDVKD. The CDR3, as DNA: TGTGCCACCAGTGATTTAAGCTCTAGCGGGAGTAGCACAGATACGCAGTATTTT. Translated: CATSDLSSSGSSTDTQYF.

This clone was seen at least ten times. An end of the junction does not agree with germline; a read error may underlie this. The chain uses TRBV5-1 and TRBJ1-2; 7 bases map to TRBD1. The germline gives CDR1 SGHRS, CDR2 YFSETQ. This CDR3 has 14 amino acids. The CDR3 nucleotides are TGTGCCAGCAGCTTGATGTTCAGGGGGGATGGCTACACCTTC. Amino acid sequence: CASSLMFRGDGYTF.

The chain uses TRBV12-3 or TRBV12-4 and TRBJ2-1; 7 bases agree with TRBD1. J was trimmed by 4 bases and V by 10 bases; bases with no gene match: 7. This CDR3 is 13 amino acids long. CDR3 coding DNA: TGTGCCACCCGGGACAGACCTTACAATGAGCAGTTCTTC. Amino acid sequence: CATRDRPYNEQFF.

V gene TRBV14 combines with J gene TRBJ2-1; 13 bases map to TRBD2. The CDR3 length is 16 residues. V dropped 4 bases and J dropped 4; count of bases not matched to a gene: 4. Germline lookup yields CDR1 SGHDN and CDR2 FVKESK. In DNA form, the CDR3 reads TGTGCCAGCAGCCGGACTAGCGGGGGCCCTTACAATGAGCAGTTCTTC. Translating it yields CASSRTSGGPYNEQFF.

The J gene is TRBJ2-5, the V gene TRBV10-3; the match to TRBD1 covers 8 bases. The length of the CDR3 is 16 residues. J gave up 4 bases and V 0 bases, and 7 bases lay outside the gene matches. CDR1 and CDR2 (germline): ENHRY, SYGVKD. CDR3 in amino acids: CAISESRQGAGETQYF. For the CDR3, the DNA is TGTGCCATCAGTGAGTCGAGGCAGGGGGCAGGAGAGACCCAGTACTTC.

The V call is TRBV28, the J call TRBJ2-3; D is unresolved. From germline, CDR1 is MDHEN and CDR2 SYDVKM. Trimming removed 3 bases at V and 0 bases at J, with 10 bases between. CDR3 length: 15 residues. DNA of the CDR3: TGTGCCAGCAGTTTGGGTGGGCGCAGCACAGATACGCAGTATTTT. As protein: CASSLGGRSTDTQYF.

This CDR3 is CASSLAGRAGDTQYF. The DNA for the CDR3 is TGTGCCAGCAGCTTAGCCGGGAGGGCCGGAGATACGCAGTATTTT. The chain carries TRBV5-4 and TRBJ2-3; 8 bases are a match to TRBD2. Germline V CDR1 and CDR2: SGHNT, YYREEE (reference sequence). V lost 2 bases and J lost 5; bases outside the gene matches: 7. This CDR3 has 15 residues. Filled out from reference TRBV5-4 and TRBJ2-3, the complete variable domain reads ETGVTQSPTHLIKTRGQQVTLRCSSQSGHNTVSWYQQALGQGPQFIFQYYREEENGRGNFPPRFSGLQFPNYSSELNVNALELDDSALYLCASSLAGRAGDTQYFGPGTRLTVL.

The CDR3 DNA sequence: TGTGCTAGTGGTTCGATTTACAGGGGCTTTGGTACCTCTGGGGCCAACGTCCTGACTTTC. Protein product: CASGSIYRGFGTSGANVLTF. J is TRBJ2-6 and V is TRBV12-5; 7 bases map to TRBD1. With 4 bases clipped from V and 0 bases from J, the junction kept 15 bases outside the gene matches. The CDR3 is 20 residues long. Germline V gives CDR1 LGHNT, CDR2 FRNRAP.

The chain couples TRBV3-1 (or the pseudogene TRBV3-2) to TRBJ2-2, with 7 bases matching TRBD1. The ends lost 8 bases at V and 0 bases at J; junction bases unmatched: 6. The CDR3 is 15 residues long. The germline CDR1 and CDR2 sequences are LGHDT and YNNKEL (reference sequence). The CDR3 DNA sequence: TGTGCCAGCGGGAATGGACAGGCGAACACCGGGGAGCTGTTTTTT. Translating it yields CASGNGQANTGELFF.

The CDR3 bases are TGTGCCAGCAGTGTCACAGGACAAGGTGCCTCACCCCTCCACTTT. This sequence encodes CASSVTGQGASPLHF. The chain uses TRBV2 and TRBJ1-6; D might be TRBD1 (5 bases). This CDR3 comprises 15 residues. CDR1 and CDR2 (germline): SNHLY, FYNNEI. V was clipped by 4 bases and J by 10 bases, with 17 bases between them.

The chain recombines TRBV29-1 with TRBJ1-2, with D possibly being TRBD1 (6 bases). V lost 2 bases to trimming and J lost 6 bases, with 10 bases between them. Germline V gene sequence: CDR1 SQVTM, CDR2 ANQGSEA. The CDR3 has 12 amino acids. The CDR3 DNA is TGCAGCGTTGAAACAGGGCCGGATGGCTACACCTTC. It yields the protein CSVETGPDGYTF.

The V gene is TRBV4-3, the J gene TRBJ2-7, with D perhaps TRBD1 (6 bases). This CDR3 has 15 amino acids. Germline-derived CDR1 and CDR2 are LGHNA and YSLEER. Deletions cut 3 bases from V and 3 bases from J, with 15 bases between. CDR3 residues: CASSQSSGQSYEQYF. CDR3 DNA: TGCGCCAGCAGCCAGTCCTCTGGACAGAGCTACGAGCAGTACTTC.